This entry is about one T cell receptor beta chain. Its antigen is not known. This table comes from immunoSEQ multiplex PCR, and its TCRdb copy is limited to in-frame clones, with some not included. This table has roughly 700,000 clones, around 91% appearing once. This sample is drawn from a study of shared clonotypes between healthy human individuals. Germline V gene data show CDR1 as LNHDA and CDR2 as SQIVND (reference sequence). J was trimmed by 5 bases and V by 1 base; bases with no gene match: 8. CDR3 length: 15 amino acids. Study-wide points: Naive subsets usually exceeded memory subsets in estimated richness.

The sample was memory CD8+ T cells from PBMCs. Specified subset: CD45RO+ cells pooled with CCR7-negative TemRA cells. The chain employs TRBV19 and TRBJ2-7; 7 bases are a match to TRBD1. The sequence was collected from a man between 18 and 29 years old in good health. Some clones in this sample may be carry-over from other donors' samples. CDR3 in amino acids: CASSIVYRGMHEQYF. CDR3 bases: TGTGCCAGTAGTATAGTCTACAGGGGCATGCACGAGCAGTACTTC.